The T cell receptor (beta chain) under discussion was sequenced for a study of graft-versus-host responses after intestinal transplantation. Study-level background: Recipients received multivisceral, liver-intestinal, or isolated intestinal transplants. Following induction with anti-thymocyte globulin, all recipients were given tacrolimus and steroids for about 3 years. Study-level results: An association linked early post-transplant HvG declines with peak circulating GvH clone levels.

The count of this clone is one. Antigen: not known. Sequenced by immunoSEQ multiplex PCR; TCRdb stores in-frame clones only, minus some. The top ten clones hold around 1% of a sample with about 100,000 clones, more than 85% of them seen once. CDR1 LNHDA and CDR2 SQIVND come from the germline V gene (reference sequence). The ends were cut back, 7 bases at V and 3 bases at J, with 9 bases in the middle. This CDR3 is 12 amino acids long. The rearrangement links TRBV19 to TRBJ2-5; D gene uncertain. The sequencing used unstimulated CD4+ T cells sorted from spleen or lymph node cells, collected before transplant. The sequence was collected from a human donor who was the organ donor for an intestinal transplant. The CDR3 protein is CASMGAEETQYF. CDR3 coding DNA: TGTGCCAGTATGGGTGCTGAAGAGACCCAGTACTTC.